Shown below are 19 T cell receptor beta chains from a single sample sequenced in a study of blood T cell repertoires in COVID-19. Clones were sequenced by immunoSEQ multiplex PCR, and TCRdb holds only the in-frame ones, with some missing. The sample has over 50,000 clones; 70% to 90% are singletons. Input material: peripheral blood. These receptors were obtained from a man aged 65 to 79 with acute or convalescent COVID-19.

V and J are TRBV5-1 and TRBJ2-1; 9 positions agree with TRBD1. The V gene's germline CDR1 is SGHRS and CDR2 YFSETQ. The CDR3 extends over 14 amino acids. Trimming removed 4 bases from V and 6 bases from J; junction bases left unmatched: 5. CDR3 loop: CASSPGTGLNEQFF. The CDR3 DNA reads TGCGCCAGCAGCCCAGGGACAGGGCTCAATGAGCAGTTCTTC.

The rearrangement links TRBV5-1 to TRBJ2-2; D call uncertain. The CDR3 covers 15 residues. Trimming stripped 2 bases from V and 0 bases from J, with 8 bases between. Germline V gene data show CDR1 as SGHRS and CDR2 as YFSETQ. The CDR3 nucleotides are TGCGCCAGCAGCTTACGGGTTGCGAACACCGGGGAGCTGTTTTTT. It encodes CASSLRVANTGELFF.

This rearrangement joins TRBV6-1 to TRBJ2-2; 9 nucleotides align to TRBD2. The V gene end was trimmed by 1 base and the J gene end by 5 bases; junction bases not matched to a gene: 5. The CDR3 consists of 16 residues. CDR1 is MNHNS and CDR2 is SASEGT in the germline V gene. CDR3 in amino acids: CASSEEVAGVTGELFF. In DNA form, the CDR3 reads TGTGCCAGCAGTGAAGAGGTAGCGGGGGTGACCGGGGAGCTGTTTTTT.

The chain combines TRBV9 with TRBJ1-1; D is possibly TRBD1 (6 bases). V was cut by 3 bases and J by 1 base, with 7 bases left in between. Per germline, CDR1 SGDLS and CDR2 YYNGEE. This CDR3 has 13 residues. CDR3 nucleotide sequence: TGTGCCAGCAGCGCGGGACAGAACACTGAAGCTTTCTTT. Translating gives CASSAGQNTEAFF.

V is TRBV19 and J is TRBJ2-2, with unresolved D. Between the trimmed V and J ends, which lost 4 bases and 7 bases, there was a span of 16 bases. The CDR3 contains 15 residues. CDR1 LNHDA and CDR2 SQIVND come from the germline V gene (reference sequence). DNA of the CDR3: TGTGCCAGTAGTAGTCCGCCGCGAGCCATCGGGGAGCTGTTTTTT. Amino acids: CASSSPPRAIGELFF.

This sequence joins TRBV15 and TRBJ1-1, with D hard to call. The V gene lost 1 base and the J gene lost 1 base, with 4 bases spanning the gap. Germline V lookup: CDR1 LNHNV, CDR2 YYDKDF (reference sequence). The CDR3 has 13 amino acids. The CDR3, as DNA: TGTGCCACCAGCAGAGTAAAGAACACTGAAGCTTTCTTT. Translating gives CATSRVKNTEAFF. Full variable domain (missing parts from reference TRBV15 and TRBJ1-1): DAMVIQNPRYQVTQFGKPVTLSCSQTLNHNVMYWYQQKSSQAPKLLFHYYDKDFNNEADTPDNFQSRRPNTSFCFLDIRSPGLGDTAMYLCATSRVKNTEAFFGQGTRLTVV.

V is TRBV2 and J is TRBJ2-3; D uncertain. CDR3 size: 13 residues. CDR1 is SNHLY and CDR2 is FYNNEI in the germline V gene. V shed 7 bases and J shed 2 bases, with 10 bases lying between them. The CDR3 protein is CASNRYATDTQYF. CDR3 nucleotide sequence: TGTGCCAGCAATCGGTACGCCACAGATACGCAGTATTTT. Drawing the rest from reference TRBV2 and TRBJ2-3, the complete variable domain is EPEVTQTPSHQVTQMGQEVILRCVPISNHLYFYWYRQILGQKVEFLVSFYNNEISEKSEIFDDQFSVERPDGSNFTLKIRSTKLEDSAMYFCASNRYATDTQYFGPGTRLTVL.

The rearrangement uses TRBV19 and TRBJ1-1, with D possibly TRBD1 on 5 matching bases. The CDR3 is 13 amino acids. V was shortened by 1 base and J by 4 bases, with 7 bases between the two germline ends. Per germline, CDR1 LNHDA and CDR2 SQIVND (reference sequence). The CDR3 protein is CASSIAGGTEAFF. CDR3 nucleotides: TGTGCCAGTAGTATAGCGGGGGGCACTGAAGCTTTCTTT.

J is TRBJ1-3 and V is TRBV5-1; no firm D call. The CDR3 covers 15 residues. Germline V CDR1 and CDR2: SGHRS, YFSETQ. V was shortened by 4 bases and J by 4 bases, with 15 bases between the two germline ends. This chain's CDR3 is CASSPDTAGGNTIYF. As DNA, the CDR3 is TGCGCCAGCAGCCCCGACACAGCGGGAGGAAACACCATATATTTT.

The V gene is TRBV5-4, the J gene TRBJ1-1, with a possible D match to TRBD1 (6 bases). V dropped 2 bases and J dropped 5 bases, with 13 bases sitting between them. This CDR3 region has 14 residues. From germline, CDR1 is SGHNT and CDR2 YYREEE (reference sequence). In DNA form, the CDR3 reads TGTGCCAGCAGCTTACCTTCAGGGGTTACTGAAGCTTTCTTT. It encodes CASSLPSGVTEAFF.

This chain connects TRBV9 to TRBJ2-3; 9 nucleotides line up with TRBD1. The ends lost 0 bases at V and 3 bases at J; junction bases unmatched: 20. In germline, CDR1 is SGDLS, CDR2 YYNGEE. CDR3 length equals 21 residues. The DNA for the CDR3 is TGTGCCAGCAGCGTAGGGGTAGGGCCAAGGGACAGGGTAAAGGGGACAGATACGCAGTATTTT. This translates into CASSVGVGPRDRVKGTDTQYF.

This clone came up a few times. The genes are TRBV5-1 and TRBJ1-2, with D possibly matching TRBD1 (6 bases). V was clipped by 2 bases and J by 5 bases, with 13 bases between them. The length of the CDR3 is 14 residues. Looked up from germline, CDR1 is SGHRS and CDR2 is YFSETQ. The CDR3 sequence is CASSLMGASYGYTF. CDR3 bases: TGCGCCAGCAGCTTAATGGGGGCAAGTTATGGCTACACCTTC.

This chain joins TRBV5-1 and TRBJ1-1, with D maybe TRBD1 (5 bases). The CDR3 spans 16 residues. CDR1 and CDR2 from the germline V gene are SGHRS and YFSETQ. Between the trimmed V and J ends, which lost 8 bases and 0 bases, there was a span of 20 bases. DNA for the CDR3: TGCGCCAGTTCCAGGGAAGAGAATTATTTGAACACTGAAGCTTTCTTT. It is translated as CASSREENYLNTEAFF.

The chain is built from TRBV12-3 or TRBV12-4 and TRBJ2-5; D unclear. V shed 3 bases and J shed 5 bases, with 4 bases lying between them. The CDR3 is made up of 11 amino acids. The chain's CDR3 is CASSFAETQYF. CDR3 sequence (DNA): TGTGCCAGCAGTTTTGCGGAGACCCAGTACTTC.

The chain links TRBV19 to TRBJ1-5; 8 bases are shared with TRBD1. V trimming: 4 bases; J trimming: 11 bases; junction bases outside the gene matches: 7. The germline V gene encodes CDR1 LNHDA and CDR2 SQIVND (reference sequence). The CDR3 consists of 13 residues. For the CDR3, the DNA is TGTGCCAGTAGTAGACCGAACAGGGGGACCCAGCATTTT. It is translated as CASSRPNRGTQHF.

The genes are TRBV5-8 and TRBJ2-7, with no clear D. This CDR3 is built from 13 residues. Trimming took off 0 bases at V and 6 bases at J, with 10 bases between the two ends. The germline V gene has CDR1 SGHTS and CDR2 YDEGEE. The CDR3 bases are TGTGCCAGCAGCTTGGGGGCAGACCTCGAGCAGTACTTC. It codes for CASSLGADLEQYF.

Note on this clone: The junction does not match germline at one end; this may be a read error. This chain connects TRBV7-7 to TRBJ2-2; D remains ambiguous. Germline V gene lookup returns CDR1 SSHAT and CDR2 FNYEAQ (reference sequence). This CDR3 spans 15 amino acids. CDR3 sequence reads: CASSPSYANTGELFF. As DNA, the CDR3 is TGTGCTAGCAGCCCCAGTTACGCGAACACCGGGGAGCTGTTTTTT. Full variable domain (outside the CDR3, taken from reference TRBV7-7 and TRBJ2-2): GAGVSQSPRYKVTKRGQDVTLRCDPISSHATLYWYQQALGQGPEFLTYFNYEAQPDKSGLPSDRFSAERPEGSISTLTIQRTEQRDSAMYRCASSPSYANTGELFFGEGSRLTVL.

In this sample, this clone turned up once. This chain joins TRBV24-1 and TRBJ2-1, with D possibly TRBD2 on 6 matching bases. The CDR3 covers 16 residues. Germline CDR1 KGHDR, CDR2 SFDVKD. Trimming removed 1 base at V and 0 bases at J, with 9 bases between. CDR3 sequence reads: CATSDFETSSYNEQFF. The CDR3 DNA is TGTGCCACCAGTGATTTCGAGACTAGCTCCTACAATGAGCAGTTCTTC.

V gene TRBV5-1 combines with J gene TRBJ2-2, with D perhaps TRBD1 (6 bases). Germline V gene sequence: CDR1 SGHRS, CDR2 YFSETQ. Trimming cost V 5 bases and J 6 bases, with 26 bases left between them. The CDR3 spans 18 residues. The CDR3, as DNA: TGCGCCAGCAGTTCGAAACCAATGGGGGCCGCGGACGCCGGGGAGCTGTTTTTT. As protein: CASSSKPMGAADAGELFF.